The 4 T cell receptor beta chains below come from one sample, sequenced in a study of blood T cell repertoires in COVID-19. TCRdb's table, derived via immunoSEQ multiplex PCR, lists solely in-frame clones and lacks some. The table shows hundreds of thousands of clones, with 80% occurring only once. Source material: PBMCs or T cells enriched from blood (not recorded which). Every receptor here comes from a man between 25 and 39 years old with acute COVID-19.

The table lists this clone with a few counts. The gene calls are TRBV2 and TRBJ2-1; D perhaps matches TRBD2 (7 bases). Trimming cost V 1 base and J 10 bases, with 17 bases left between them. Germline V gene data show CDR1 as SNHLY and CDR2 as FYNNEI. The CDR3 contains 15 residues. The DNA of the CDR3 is TGTGCCAGCAGTGAAGAGATGGGGGGGCGAGTAGAGCAGTTCTTC. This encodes CASSEEMGGRVEQFF.

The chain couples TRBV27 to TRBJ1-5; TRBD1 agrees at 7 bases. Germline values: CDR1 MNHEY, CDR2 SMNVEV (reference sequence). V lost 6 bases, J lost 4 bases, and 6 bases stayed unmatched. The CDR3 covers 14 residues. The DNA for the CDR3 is TGTGCCAGCAGGTCCGGGACAGCAAATCAGCCCCAGCATTTT. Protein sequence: CASRSGTANQPQHF.

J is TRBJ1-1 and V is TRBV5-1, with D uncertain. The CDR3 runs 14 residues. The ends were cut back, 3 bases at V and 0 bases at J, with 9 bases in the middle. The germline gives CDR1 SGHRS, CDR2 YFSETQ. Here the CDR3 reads CASSSPPVNTEAFF. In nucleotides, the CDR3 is TGCGCCAGCAGCTCACCCCCGGTGAACACTGAAGCTTTCTTT.

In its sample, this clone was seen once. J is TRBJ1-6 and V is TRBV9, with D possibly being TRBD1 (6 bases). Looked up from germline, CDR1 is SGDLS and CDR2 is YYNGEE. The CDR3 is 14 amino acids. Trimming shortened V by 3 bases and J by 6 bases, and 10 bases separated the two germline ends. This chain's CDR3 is CASSGIGGNSPLHF. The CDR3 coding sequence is TGTGCCAGCAGCGGTATAGGGGGTAATTCACCCCTCCACTTT. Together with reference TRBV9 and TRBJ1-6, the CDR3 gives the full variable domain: DSGVTQTPKHLITATGQRVTLRCSPRSGDLSVYWYQQSLDQGLQFLIQYYNGEERAKGNILERFSAQQFPDLHSELNLSSLELGDSALYFCASSGIGGNSPLHFGNGTRLTVT.